This TCR beta chain was sequenced in a study of T cells in Graves' hyperthyroidism and ophthalmopathy. V was shortened by 0 bases and J by 6 bases, with 18 bases between the two germline ends. Germline-derived CDR1 and CDR2 are ENHRY and SYGVKD. CDR3 length: 17 amino acids. Exclusion of patients followed from uncontrolled infection, other autoimmune disease, pregnancy or lactation. Note on this clonotype: Antigen unknown.

Study-wide points: A model using 13 V-J features told ophthalmopathy apart from stable hyperthyroidism. Most thyroid clonotypes that were expanded above 0.001 also turned up in blood.

Amplified regions were TCR beta CDR3 sequences from RNA transcripts. The TCR CDR3 first-round RT-PCR relied on the HTBI primer set. TCRdb used MiXCR to reprocess the multiplex PCR reads, holding one entry per CDR3 protein. The sample shows about 640,000 distinct CDR3 sequences, approximately 42% of them seen only once. The receptor was derived from an adult man with Graves' disease, either hyperthyroidism or ophthalmopathy (not recorded which). The chain links TRBV10-3 to TRBJ1-5; D perhaps matches TRBD1 (5 bases). Input material: peripheral blood or thyroid tissue (not recorded which). The DNA of the CDR3 is TGTGCCATCAGTGAGTCGGATACTCCAGAAAGGGGTCAGCCCCAGCATTTT. Encoded protein: CAISESDTPERGQPQHF.